A selection of T cell receptor beta chains follows, all from one sample in a study of T cell responses to AZD1222 COVID-19 vaccine. Method: immunoSEQ multiplex PCR; TCRdb's copy keeps in-frame clones and lacks some. Found here are 150,000 to 250,000 clones, 80% to 95% of them singletons; the top ten hold around 3.5%. Source: peripheral blood, taken 28 days after the second AZD1222 dose. The receptor set was obtained from an adult who received the AZD1222 COVID-19 vaccine. Both conserved end residues are part of each CDR3. D genes are given only for firm matches. Only part of the rows carry a size: once, few, many, or a class if the clone is expanded.

>once|TRBJ1-3|-|TRBV5-5
TGTGCCAGCAGCTTTGGGGTTAACACCATATATTTT
CASSFGVNTIYF
>-|TRBJ2-3|TRBD2|TRBV9
TGTGCCAGCAGCGTAGTGTCTAGCGGGAGGGTAGATACGCAGTATTTT
CASSVVSSGRVDTQYF
>-|TRBJ2-1|TRBD2|TRBV7-3
TGTGCCAGCAGCTCTTTAACGGCGGCTAGCGGGAGGGCTGAGCAGTTCTTC
CASSSLTAASGRAEQFF
>-|TRBJ1-6|-|TRBV28
TGTGCCAGCAGTTTCGGGGGAGGAAGCTCCTATAATTCACCCCTCCACTTT
CASSFGGGSSYNSPLHF
>-|TRBJ1-1|-|TRBV11-3
TGTGCCAGCAGCTTTCAGAATTCTGTGTACACTGAAGCTTTCTTT
CASSFQNSVYTEAFF
>-|TRBJ2-7|-|TRBV27
TGTGCCAGCAGTCCATCCCTCGACCTCTACGAGCAGTACTTC
CASSPSLDLYEQYF
>-|TRBJ2-5|TRBD1|TRBV6-1
TGTGCCAGCAGTGAATGGGAACAGGGGGCAGGTGAGACCCAGTACTTC
CASSEWEQGAGETQYF
>-|TRBJ2-1|-|TRBV18
TGTGCCAGCTCACCACCGATCCTACAGGGAAGAGGCAATGAGCAGTTCTTC
CASSPPILQGRGNEQFF
>-|TRBJ1-1|-|TRBV5-1
TGCGCCAGCAGCTTAGTGGGCCTCGGGGGCACTGAAGCTTTCTTT
CASSLVGLGGTEAFF
>once|TRBJ2-3|TRBD2|TRBV3-1/TRBV3-2
TGTGCCAGCAGCTCCCAAGCGGGAGGTGCCACAGATACGCAGTATTTT
CASSSQAGGATDTQYF
>-|TRBJ1-6|-|TRBV10-2
TGCGCCAGCAGTGAGTCGAATACGTCACCCCTCCACTTT
CASSESNTSPLHF
>-|TRBJ1-2|-|TRBV2
TGTGCCAGCAGTCAGCAGACGGACTATGGCTACACCTTC
CASSQQTDYGYTF
>-|TRBJ1-4|-|TRBV6-5
TGTGCCAGCAGAATGACAGGCGCAAATGAAAAACTGTTTTTT
CASRMTGANEKLFF
>-|TRBJ2-7|TRBD2|TRBV4-3
TGCGCCAGCAGCCGCCTACTAGCGGGGGCCTACGAGCAGTACTTC
CASSRLLAGAYEQYF